Below, one T cell receptor (beta chain) is given with its context. Primers included in the PCR were 60 Vbeta and 13 Jbeta primers. Profiled with immunoSEQ multiplex PCR; TCRdb holds only in-frame clones, not every one. The sample contains 150,000 or so clones, roughly 68% of which appear only once. The sample originates from a study of cytomegalovirus exposure and HLA in healthy donors. V shed 7 bases and J shed 0 bases, with 10 bases lying between them. The CDR3 loop spans 14 amino acids. Per the germline V gene, CDR1 is MNHNS and CDR2 is SASEGT. This rearrangement joins TRBV6-1 to TRBJ2-1; no firm D call. Input material: PBMCs. The source of this sequence is a man under 40 in good health and CMV-seropositive. The CDR3 DNA follows: TGTGCCAGCAAGTTTGAGAGCTCCTACAATGAGCAGTTCTTC. Its translation is CASKFESSYNEQFF.